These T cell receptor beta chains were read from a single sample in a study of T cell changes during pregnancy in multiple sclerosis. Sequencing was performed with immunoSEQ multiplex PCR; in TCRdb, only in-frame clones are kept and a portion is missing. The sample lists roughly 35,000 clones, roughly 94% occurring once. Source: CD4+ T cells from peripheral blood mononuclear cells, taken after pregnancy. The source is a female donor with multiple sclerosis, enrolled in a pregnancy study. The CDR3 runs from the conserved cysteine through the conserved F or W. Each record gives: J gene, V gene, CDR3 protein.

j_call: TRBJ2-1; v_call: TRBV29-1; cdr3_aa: CSVAGLAGGGEQFF
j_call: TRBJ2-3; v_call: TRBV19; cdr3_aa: CASSAGTGLDTQYF
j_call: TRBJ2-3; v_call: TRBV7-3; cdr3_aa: CASSLTSGRRDTQYF
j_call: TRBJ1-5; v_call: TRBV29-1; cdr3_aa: CSVAETGAQPQHF
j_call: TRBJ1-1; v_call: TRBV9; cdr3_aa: CASSNRGNYGEAFF
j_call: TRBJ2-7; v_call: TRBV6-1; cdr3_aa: CASSEVGLGQYF
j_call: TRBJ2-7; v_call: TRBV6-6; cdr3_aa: CASSSDRERSYEQYF
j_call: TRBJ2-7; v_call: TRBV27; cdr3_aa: CASRSSSDTSVEYF
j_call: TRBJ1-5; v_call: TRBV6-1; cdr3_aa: CASSETMANQPQHF
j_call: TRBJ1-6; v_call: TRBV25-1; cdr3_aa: CASSDRDSFSPLHF
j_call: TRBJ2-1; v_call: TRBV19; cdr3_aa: CASNHRGLAGYNEQFF
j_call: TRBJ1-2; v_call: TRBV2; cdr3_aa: CASTATGNYGYTF
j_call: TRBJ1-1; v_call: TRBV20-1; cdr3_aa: CSALMGAEAFF
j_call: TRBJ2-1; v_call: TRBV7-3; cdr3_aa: CASSFTGDNEQFF
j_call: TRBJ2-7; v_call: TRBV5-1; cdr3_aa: CASNRGAAGAYEQYF
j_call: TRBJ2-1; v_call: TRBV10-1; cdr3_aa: CASQASTSRNEQFF
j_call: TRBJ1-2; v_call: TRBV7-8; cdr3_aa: CASSPRPGQGFLGYTF
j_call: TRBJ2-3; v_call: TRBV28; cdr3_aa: CASSPRDNVLLIGTQYF
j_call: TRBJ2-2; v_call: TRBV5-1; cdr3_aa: CASSPGQGATGELFF
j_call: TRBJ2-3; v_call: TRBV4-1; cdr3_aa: CASSLLSGKDTQYF
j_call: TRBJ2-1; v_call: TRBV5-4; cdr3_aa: CASSNKLNEQFF
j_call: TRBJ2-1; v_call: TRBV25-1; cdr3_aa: CASSVTTGVSYNEQFF
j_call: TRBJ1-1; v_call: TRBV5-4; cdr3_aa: CASSLFTQNTEAFF
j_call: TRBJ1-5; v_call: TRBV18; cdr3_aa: CASSLDRASLRNQPQHF
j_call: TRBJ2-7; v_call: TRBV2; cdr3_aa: CASSGTGGEQYF
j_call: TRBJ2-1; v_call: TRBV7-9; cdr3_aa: CASSLAGTGKAEQFF
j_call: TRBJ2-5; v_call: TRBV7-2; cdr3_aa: CASSYQAGKGQETQYF
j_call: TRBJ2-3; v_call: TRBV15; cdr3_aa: CATSRDLRAEWGTDTQYF
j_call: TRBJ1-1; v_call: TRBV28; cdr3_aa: CASTNLGRNTEAFF
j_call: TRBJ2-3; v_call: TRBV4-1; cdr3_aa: CASSQGGFRTDTQYF